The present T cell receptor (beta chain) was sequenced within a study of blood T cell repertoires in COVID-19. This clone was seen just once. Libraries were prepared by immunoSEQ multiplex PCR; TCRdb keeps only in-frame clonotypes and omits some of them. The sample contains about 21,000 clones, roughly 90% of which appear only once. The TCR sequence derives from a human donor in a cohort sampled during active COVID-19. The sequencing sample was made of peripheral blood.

CDR3: CASSPGGEGNTIYF. Here the CDR3 DNA reads TGCGCCAGCAGCCCTGGGGGGGAAGGAAACACCATATATTTT. V gene TRBV5-1 combines with J gene TRBJ1-3, with D perhaps TRBD1 (5 bases). CDR1 is SGHRS and CDR2 is YFSETQ in the germline V gene. The CDR3 consists of 14 residues. Trimming removed 4 bases from V and 4 bases from J, with 12 bases in between.